The 20 T cell receptor beta chains presented below share a single source sample, sequenced in a study of T cells expressing NK-cell markers. Using the 5' RACE reads, TCRdb records one entry per CDR3 protein without DNA. The listing contains approximately 440,000 distinct CDR3 sequences. Material: blood T cells: a sorted CD56 or NKG2C T cell subset, CD4+ or CD8+ T cells, or bulk PBMC T cells (not recorded which). These receptors all come from a woman in her fifties or sixties in good health.

The CDR3 is CASSVAGGIQYF. The V call is TRBV9, the J call TRBJ2-4; TCRdb returns TRBD1, unconfirmable since there is no DNA. Germline V lookup: CDR1 SGDLS, CDR2 YYNGEE. This CDR3 contains 12 residues.

The chain has TRBV5-1 and TRBJ2-7; the TCRdb D gene call, TRBD1, has no DNA to confirm it. Germline V gene data show CDR1 as SGHRS and CDR2 as YFSETQ. This CDR3 has 13 residues. The CDR3 region is CASSRTGSDEQYF.

This chain connects TRBV20-1 to TRBJ2-3. The CDR3 covers 14 residues. Germline V gives CDR1 DFQATT, CDR2 SNEGSKA (reference sequence). CDR3 in amino acids: CSASPLARTDTQYF.

This rearrangement joins TRBV20-1 to TRBJ1-2; TCRdb gives TRBD1 as the D gene, but with no DNA this cannot be confirmed. The germline CDR1 and CDR2 sequences are DFQATT and SNEGSKA (reference sequence). CDR3 length: 14 residues. CDR3 protein: CSASDPREIYGYTF.

CDR3: CASSHGDRATGYF. The chain combines TRBV3-1 with TRBJ2-3; as DNA is missing, the TRBD1 call by TCRdb cannot be tested. The CDR3 has 13 residues. Germline-derived CDR1 and CDR2 are LGHDT and YNNKEL (reference sequence).

This chain joins TRBV11-2 and TRBJ2-3; TCRdb proposes TRBD1, but this gene call is untestable without DNA. Germline V gene data show CDR1 as SGHAT and CDR2 as FQNNGV. The CDR3 consists of 15 residues. CDR3 residues: CASSTTSTGADTQYF.

The rearrangement joins TRBV6-5 to TRBJ1-1. Per the germline V gene, CDR1 is MNHEY and CDR2 is SVGAGI. The CDR3 has 13 amino acids. The CDR3 here is CASSSNSEPQAFF.

The chain employs TRBV20-1 and TRBJ1-1; absent DNA, TCRdb's TRBD1 call cannot be checked. CDR1 DFQATT and CDR2 SNEGSKA come from the germline V gene (reference sequence). This CDR3 has 14 amino acids. The CDR3 region is CSGWDPSMNTEAFF.

The V gene is TRBV7-9, the J gene TRBJ2-4. The CDR3 length is 18 residues. Germline-derived CDR1 and CDR2 are SEHNR and FQNEAQ (reference sequence). CDR3 sequence: CASSDPFLGSLAKNIQYF. The whole variable domain, remainder taken from reference TRBV7-9 and TRBJ2-4, is DTGVSQNPRHKITKRGQNVTFRCDPISEHNRLYWYRQTLGQGPEFLTYFQNEAQLEKSRLLSDRFSAERPKGSFSTLEIQRTEQGDSAMYLCASSDPFLGSLAKNIQYFGAGTRLSVL.

The chain is built from TRBV5-5 and TRBJ1-5; TCRdb outputs TRBD1, but without DNA this stays unchecked. The V gene's germline CDR1 is SGHKS and CDR2 YYEKEE (reference sequence). The CDR3 loop spans 14 amino acids. This CDR3 is CASSLPGTNQPQHF.

The genes are TRBV5-1 and TRBJ2-4; absent DNA, TCRdb's TRBD1 call cannot be checked. Germline lookup yields CDR1 SGHRS and CDR2 YFSETQ. CDR3 length equals 16 residues. The chain's CDR3 is CASSSRDREGKNIQYF. Filled out from reference TRBV5-1 and TRBJ2-4, the complete variable domain reads KAGVTQTPRYLIKTRGQQVTLSCSPISGHRSVSWYQQTPGQGLQFLFEYFSETQRNKGNFPGRFSGRQFSNSRSEMNVSTLELGDSALYLCASSSRDREGKNIQYFGAGTRLSVL.

V and J are TRBV3-1 and TRBJ2-3; TCRdb's assignment of TRBD2 cannot be checked, as there is no DNA. Germline assignment: CDR1 LGHDT and CDR2 YNNKEL (reference sequence). The CDR3 is 16 amino acids. CDR3 amino acids: CASSHPTSGKADTQYF.

This chain connects TRBV5-1 to TRBJ2-1; TCRdb indicates TRBD1, and absent DNA this call remains unverified. CDR1 SGHRS and CDR2 YFSETQ come from the germline V gene. The CDR3 covers 15 residues. The CDR3 spells CASSLGGDGLDEQFF.

The chain combines TRBV29-1 with TRBJ1-1; TCRdb picks TRBD1, but there is no DNA to check that call. Germline V gene sequence: CDR1 SQVTM, CDR2 ANQGSEA. The CDR3 is 13 residues long. CDR3 sequence: CSVLPQTGTEAFF. The complete variable domain, with remaining parts taken from reference TRBV29-1 and TRBJ1-1, reads SAVISQKPSRDICQRGTSLTIQCQVDSQVTMMFWYRQQPGQSLTLIATANQGSEATYESGFVIDKFPISRPNLTFSTLTVSNMSPEDSSIYLCSVLPQTGTEAFFGQGTRLTVV.

The V and J genes are TRBV12-3 or TRBV12-4 and TRBJ1-5; TCRdb's assignment of TRBD1 cannot be checked, as there is no DNA. The CDR3 loop spans 15 amino acids. CDR3 residues: CASSFSGGWDQPQHF.

The V and J genes are TRBV6-6 and TRBJ2-1; the D call of TRBD1 rests on TCRdb alone, since no DNA is present to check it. The CDR3 runs 15 residues. Germline loops: CDR1 MNHNY, CDR2 SVGAGI (reference sequence). CDR3 amino acids: CASSRGAGASLTQFF.

The J gene is TRBJ2-3, the V gene TRBV7-2; TCRdb indicates TRBD2, and absent DNA this call remains unverified. CDR3 length: 16 amino acids. Germline-derived CDR1 and CDR2 are SGHTA and FQGNSA. CDR3: CASSLLAGGPTDTQYF.

The rearrangement uses TRBV5-6 and TRBJ2-1; TCRdb outputs TRBD2, but without DNA this stays unchecked. Germline V gene lookup returns CDR1 SGHDT and CDR2 YYEEEE. The CDR3 spans 13 residues. The CDR3: CATTVGVLNEQFF.

V is TRBV29-1 and J is TRBJ1-1; no DNA is available, so the TRBD1 call from TCRdb remains unchecked. Germline CDR1 is SQVTM and CDR2 is ANQGSEA. The CDR3 spans 13 residues. This CDR3 reads CSVTTGVMTEAFF.

The chain has TRBV7-6 and TRBJ2-3. Germline V gene data show CDR1 as SGHVS and CDR2 as FNYEAQ. The CDR3 has 15 residues. The CDR3 loop is CASSLADGITDTQYF.